Below, 32 T cell receptor beta chains from the same sample are listed, as sequenced in a study of control samples from healthy donors and cancer patients. Assay used: immunoSEQ multiplex PCR; TCRdb lists only in-frame clones, some missing. Recorded for this sample: about 200,000 clones. The sequenced sample consisted of blood. All receptors derive from a woman aged 25 to 39 in good health.

Concerning this clone: The junction and the germline gene differ at one end; a read error may be behind it. This chain links TRBV5-8 with TRBJ2-5; the match to TRBD1 covers 7 bases. The CDR3 is 12 amino acids. The germline gives CDR1 SGHTS, CDR2 YDEGEE. Here the CDR3 reads CASSPGQRAWDF. For the CDR3, the DNA is TGTGCCAGCAGCCCGGGACAGAGGGCCTGGGACTTC.

The chain is built from TRBV16 and TRBJ1-1; 8 positions match TRBD1. Per the germline V gene, CDR1 is KGHSY and CDR2 is FQNENV. After removal of 0 bases from V and 3 bases from J, the junction contained 0 bases not matched to a gene. The CDR3 covers 14 residues. The CDR3 region is CASSQSDRDTEAFF. CDR3 coding DNA: TGTGCCAGCAGCCAATCGGACAGGGACACTGAAGCTTTCTTT.

In nucleotides, the CDR3 is TGTGCCTGGGGCGAGGGGTTTTTATCAGAGACCCAGTACTTC. Translating gives CAWGEGFLSETQYF. V and J are TRBV30 and TRBJ2-5; possibly TRBD1 or TRBD2 for D (5 bases each). The CDR3 is made up of 14 amino acids. The germline V and J ends were trimmed by 5 bases and 4 bases, with 17 bases remaining between them. Germline V CDR1 and CDR2: GTSNPN, SVGIG (reference sequence).

The rearrangement links TRBV10-2 to TRBJ2-3; D may be TRBD2 (7 bases). In germline, CDR1 is WSHSY, CDR2 SAAADI. Trimming removed 7 bases from V and 2 bases from J, with 25 bases in between. The CDR3 has 18 residues. CDR3 sequence reads: CASKGGGLSGDFTDTQYF. The CDR3 DNA reads TGCGCCAGCAAGGGGGGGGGCCTGAGCGGGGACTTCACAGATACGCAGTATTTT.

The chain couples TRBV4-2 to TRBJ1-1; 7 positions match TRBD1. Trimming removed 3 bases from V and 0 bases from J; junction bases left unmatched: 10. CDR1 and CDR2 (germline): LGHNA, YNFKEQ. The CDR3 extends over 17 amino acids. CDR3 sequence (DNA): TGTGCCAGCAGCCATGACAAGACAGGGAGTATGAACACTGAAGCTTTCTTT. It yields the protein CASSHDKTGSMNTEAFF.

This sequence joins TRBV5-4 and TRBJ2-5; a possible D gene is TRBD2 (6 bases). The CDR3 length is 16 residues. V lost 0 bases and J 2 bases, leaving 14 bases between the germline ends. CDR1 and CDR2 from the germline V gene are SGHNT and YYREEE (reference sequence). The CDR3: CASSLAAGGNQETQYF. The CDR3 DNA reads TGTGCCAGCAGCTTGGCTGCGGGCGGGAATCAAGAGACCCAGTACTTC. The complete variable domain, with remaining parts taken from reference TRBV5-4 and TRBJ2-5, reads ETGVTQSPTHLIKTRGQQVTLRCSSQSGHNTVSWYQQALGQGPQFIFQYYREEENGRGNFPPRFSGLQFPNYSSELNVNALELDDSALYLCASSLAAGGNQETQYFGPGTRLLVL.

V is TRBV3-1 (or the pseudogene TRBV3-2) and J is TRBJ2-5, with D maybe TRBD2 (5 bases). The germline V gene has CDR1 LGHDT and CDR2 YNNKEL (reference sequence). V shed 1 base and J shed 7 bases, with 13 bases lying between them. The CDR3 is 14 amino acids. The CDR3 spells CASSQGWLEGTQYF. The DNA for the CDR3 is TGTGCCAGCAGCCAAGGGTGGCTAGAGGGGACCCAGTACTTC.

J is TRBJ2-7 and V is TRBV28, with D perhaps matching TRBD2 (5 bases). The CDR3 runs 19 residues. CDR1 is MDHEN, CDR2 SYDVKM, per germline. V lost 5 bases to trimming and J lost 2 bases, with 28 bases between them. The CDR3 DNA is TGTGCCAGCAGTCCATACCACGGAGGAAGGCGGCTTACCCCCTACGAGCAGTACTTC. This translates into CASSPYHGGRRLTPYEQYF.

The CDR3 reads CASSQWDGSSYEQYF. As DNA, the CDR3 is TGCGCCAGCAGCCAGTGGGACGGGAGCTCCTACGAGCAGTACTTC. V gene TRBV4-1 combines with J gene TRBJ2-7, with TRBD2 as a possible D gene (6 bases). V was pared by 3 bases and J by 0 bases, with 12 bases between. CDR3 length equals 15 residues. CDR1 is MGHRA and CDR2 is YSYEKL in the germline V gene.

The chain uses TRBV5-1 and TRBJ2-3; tentatively, D is TRBD2 (6 bases). Trimming removed 7 bases at V and 0 bases at J, with 9 bases between. The CDR3 contains 13 residues. Germline CDR1 SGHRS, CDR2 YFSETQ. The DNA for the CDR3 is TGCGCCAGCGCCGGGACTAGCACAGATACGCAGTATTTT. Encoded protein: CASAGTSTDTQYF.

The chain couples TRBV12-3 or TRBV12-4 to TRBJ2-1, with 7 bases aligning to TRBD1. The CDR3 consists of 13 residues. The V segment lost 6 bases and the J segment 5 bases; nucleotides outside the gene matches: 4. CDR3 nucleotides: TGTGCCAGCAGGCCTACAGGGGACAATGAGCAGTTCTTC. This translates into CASRPTGDNEQFF.

The chain joins TRBV5-4 to TRBJ1-2; D ambiguous. With 2 bases removed from V and 1 base from J, the gap between germline ends came to 12 bases. The length of the CDR3 is 15 residues. The germline V gene has CDR1 SGHNT and CDR2 YYREEE (reference sequence). The CDR3 is CASSFASGFNYGYTF. CDR3 in DNA: TGTGCCAGCAGCTTCGCCTCGGGGTTTAACTATGGCTACACCTTC.

The V call is TRBV28, the J call TRBJ2-3; TRBD2 might be the D (5 bases). CDR1 MDHEN and CDR2 SYDVKM come from the germline V gene. This CDR3 has 11 residues. V gave up 6 bases and J gave up 9 bases, with 10 bases separating them. The CDR3 DNA sequence: TGTGCCAGCAGGAGAGGGTACACGCAGTATTTT. Translating it yields CASRRGYTQYF.

The chain has TRBV25-1 and TRBJ1-5; D uncertain. The CDR3 is made up of 16 amino acids. Germline V gene data show CDR1 as MGHDK and CDR2 as SYGVNS. V lost 1 base and J 1 base, leaving 11 bases between the germline ends. CDR3 protein: CASSESPSSSNQPQHF. CDR3 bases: TGTGCCAGCAGTGAATCTCCTAGTTCCAGCAATCAGCCCCAGCATTTT.

The V gene is TRBV10-1, the J gene TRBJ1-6; tentatively, D is TRBD1 (5 bases). Deletions cut 6 bases from V and 8 bases from J, with 14 bases between. The CDR3 has 14 residues. The germline gives CDR1 WNHNN, CDR2 SYGVQD (reference sequence). The CDR3 sequence: CASRPDLGDSPLHF. The DNA for the CDR3 is TGCGCCAGCAGACCAGACCTGGGGGATTCACCCCTCCACTTT.

The chain links TRBV5-6 to TRBJ1-1; D remains unclear. The V and J ends lost 0 bases and 0 bases respectively, with 9 bases between them. CDR3 length: 15 residues. Germline CDR1 reads SGHDT; CDR2 reads YYEEEE. CDR3 region: CASSLGHRLNTEAFF. CDR3 DNA: TGTGCCAGCAGCTTGGGACACCGTTTGAACACTGAAGCTTTCTTT.

This chain links TRBV7-8 with TRBJ1-5, with a possible D match to TRBD1 (5 bases). Trimming left V 3 bases short and J 6 bases short, with 15 bases between. This CDR3 has 15 amino acids. CDR1 is SGHVS, CDR2 FQNEAQ, per germline. CDR3 in DNA: TGTGCCAGCAGCTTGGGAACGCCTGGGGGTCAGCCCCAGCATTTT. This codes for CASSLGTPGGQPQHF.

The chain combines TRBV27 with TRBJ1-1; D is perhaps TRBD1 (6 bases). The length of the CDR3 is 13 residues. Germline values: CDR1 MNHEY, CDR2 SMNVEV (reference sequence). V was clipped by 4 bases and J by 3 bases, with 9 bases between them. In nucleotides, the CDR3 is TGTGCCAGCAGTTACAGGGTTCACACTGAAGCTTTCTTT. It codes for CASSYRVHTEAFF.

This sequence joins TRBV19 and TRBJ1-6, with TRBD1 as a possible D gene (5 bases). This CDR3 spans 15 amino acids. Trimming stripped 7 bases from V and 3 bases from J, with 13 bases between. Germline V gives CDR1 LNHDA, CDR2 SQIVND (reference sequence). CDR3 DNA: TGTGCCAGTACAGAGGGGTTGGGCTATAATTCACCCCTCCACTTT. Its translation: CASTEGLGYNSPLHF.

This chain joins TRBV5-6 and TRBJ1-2, with a weak D call TRBD1 (5 bases). CDR1 is SGHDT and CDR2 is YYEEEE in the germline V gene. There are 13 residues in the CDR3. V lost 4 bases, J lost 0 bases, and 7 bases lay in between. The CDR3 DNA reads as TGTGCCAGCAGCCTGACAGCTAACTATGGCTACACCTTC. This translates into CASSLTANYGYTF.

The chain joins TRBV6-4 to TRBJ1-6; 9 nucleotides line up with TRBD1. With V trimmed by 0 bases and J by 6 bases, 3 bases remained unmatched. CDR3 length equals 16 residues. Germline CDR1 MRHNA, CDR2 SNTAGT. The CDR3 here is CASSDSAGQGNSPLHF. Here the CDR3 DNA reads TGTGCCAGCAGTGACTCAGCGGGACAGGGTAATTCACCCCTCCACTTT.

This sequence joins TRBV5-6 and TRBJ1-1; D is unclear. This CDR3 has 16 amino acids. V lost 5 bases and J 0 bases, leaving 17 bases between the germline ends. Germline values: CDR1 SGHDT, CDR2 YYEEEE. CDR3 region: CASSSDAIKMNTEAFF. The CDR3 DNA reads TGTGCCAGCAGTTCAGACGCCATAAAAATGAACACTGAAGCTTTCTTT.

The V and J genes are TRBV25-1 and TRBJ1-1; D unclear. CDR1 and CDR2 (germline): MGHDK, SYGVNS. Trimming removed 1 base at V and 0 bases at J, with 9 bases between. The CDR3 covers 15 residues. The CDR3 sequence: CASSESAEVNTEAFF. Written as DNA, the CDR3 is TGTGCCAGCAGTGAATCGGCAGAGGTGAACACTGAAGCTTTCTTT.

The CDR3 region is CASSTGTGLNYGYTF. Written as DNA, the CDR3 is TGTGCCAGTAGTACGGGGACAGGGCTTAACTATGGCTACACCTTC. The gene calls are TRBV19 and TRBJ1-2; 9 nucleotides align to TRBD1. The CDR3 totals 15 residues. Germline lookup yields CDR1 LNHDA and CDR2 SQIVND (reference sequence). With V trimmed by 4 bases and J by 1 base, 4 bases remained unmatched.

The gene calls are TRBV19 and TRBJ1-6; no firm D call. From germline, CDR1 is LNHDA and CDR2 SQIVND (reference sequence). Between the trimmed V and J ends, which lost 5 bases and 0 bases, there was a span of 8 bases. The CDR3 spans 15 residues. The CDR3 bases are TGTGCCAGTAGTCTCAGGAGCTCCTATAATTCACCCCTCCACTTT. Translating gives CASSLRSSYNSPLHF.

The V gene is TRBV5-1, the J gene TRBJ1-6; D call uncertain. The CDR3 has 15 amino acids. The V and J ends lost 5 bases and 5 bases respectively, with 14 bases between them. Looked up from germline, CDR1 is SGHRS and CDR2 is YFSETQ. The CDR3 nucleotides read TGCGCCAGCAGTCCCGATACCGGGAATAATTCACCCCTCCACTTT. Translated, it gives CASSPDTGNNSPLHF.

About this clone itself: One end of the junction does not line up with germline, which may come from a read error. The chain links TRBV7-7 to TRBJ2-1; unclear D gene. The CDR3 loop spans 15 amino acids. Germline V gene sequence: CDR1 SSHAT, CDR2 FNYEAQ (reference sequence). The CDR3 DNA reads as TGTGCTAGCAGCTTAGGACGGGCGGCTAACAATGAGCAGTTCTTC. This sequence encodes CASSLGRAANNEQFF.

The chain is built from TRBV7-2 and TRBJ1-2, with D possibly TRBD1 on 5 matching bases. V lost 7 bases to trimming and J lost 0 bases, with 15 bases between them. Per germline, CDR1 SGHTA and CDR2 FQGNSA. The CDR3 totals 15 residues. As DNA, the CDR3 is TGTGCCAGCAATGGGGACGGTATTGCTAACTATGGCTACACCTTC. Its translation: CASNGDGIANYGYTF.

V usage is TRBV7-8 and J usage is TRBJ2-2; 7 bases agree with TRBD2. CDR1 and CDR2 from the germline V gene are SGHVS and FQNEAQ. The CDR3 extends over 14 amino acids. Trimming cost V 3 bases and J 6 bases; bases outside gene matches: 4. The CDR3 here is CASSFERGAGELFF. The CDR3 nucleotides read TGTGCCAGCAGCTTTGAACGGGGGGCCGGGGAGCTGTTTTTT.

The chain couples TRBV6-5 to TRBJ2-5; D call uncertain. Trimming left V 2 bases short and J 1 base short, with 5 bases between. In germline, CDR1 is MNHEY, CDR2 SVGAGI. The CDR3 contains 13 residues. The CDR3 sequence is CASSYRRQETQYF. The CDR3 nucleotides are TGTGCCAGCAGTTACAGGCGCCAAGAGACCCAGTACTTC.

The chain couples TRBV5-1 to TRBJ2-2; either TRBD1 or TRBD2 may supply D (5 bases each). This CDR3 is 14 amino acids long. The germline CDR1 and CDR2 sequences are SGHRS and YFSETQ. V lost 4 bases, J lost 0 bases, and 7 bases lay in between. CDR3 residues: CASSVGANTGELFF. CDR3 in DNA: TGCGCCAGCAGCGTGGGGGCGAACACCGGGGAGCTGTTTTTT.

V and J are TRBV15 and TRBJ2-3, with D perhaps TRBD2 (5 bases). The CDR3 length is 15 residues. The germline gives CDR1 LNHNV, CDR2 YYDKDF (reference sequence). Trimming removed 8 bases from V and 4 bases from J, with 19 bases in between. The CDR3 sequence: CATRLTLASPDTQYF. The DNA for the CDR3 is TGTGCCACCCGATTGACGTTAGCTAGCCCAGATACGCAGTATTTT.